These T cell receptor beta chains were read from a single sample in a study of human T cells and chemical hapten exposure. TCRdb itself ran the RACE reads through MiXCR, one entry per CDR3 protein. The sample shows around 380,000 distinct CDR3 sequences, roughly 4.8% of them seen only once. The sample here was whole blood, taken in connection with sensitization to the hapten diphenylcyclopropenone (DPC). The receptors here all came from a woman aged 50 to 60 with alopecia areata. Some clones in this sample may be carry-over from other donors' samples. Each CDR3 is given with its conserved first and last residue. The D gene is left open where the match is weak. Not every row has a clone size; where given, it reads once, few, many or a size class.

CDR3: CSVPTRDREYNEQFF; DNA: TGCAGCGTCCCCACCCGGGACAGAGAGTACAATGAGCAGTTCTTC; J: TRBJ2-1; size: many; D: TRBD1; V: TRBV29-1
CDR3: CASRPRGGNQPQHF; DNA: TGTGCCAGCAGGCCCAGGGGTGGGAATCAGCCCCAGCATTTT; J: TRBJ1-5; size: -; D: -; V: TRBV6-5
CDR3: CASRILGLHNEQFF; DNA: TGTGCCAGCAGAATCCTGGGACTACACAATGAGCAGTTCTTC; J: TRBJ2-1; size: many; D: TRBD2; V: TRBV6-1
CDR3: CASSPLQGARNEQFF; DNA: TGTGCCAGCTCACCACTACAGGGGGCTCGAAATGAGCAGTTCTTC; J: TRBJ2-1; size: many; D: TRBD1; V: TRBV18
CDR3: CASSPGIAYEQYF; DNA: TGTGCCAGCTCACCAGGAATTGCCTACGAGCAGTACTTC; J: TRBJ2-7; size: many; D: -; V: TRBV18
CDR3: CASSLAEGQGNYGYTF; DNA: TGTGCCAGCAGCTTAGCGGAAGGACAGGGGAACTATGGCTACACCTTC; J: TRBJ1-2; size: few; D: TRBD1; V: TRBV7-7
CDR3: CASCIGADGYTF; DNA: TGTGCCAGCTGTATAGGGGCAGATGGCTACACCTTC; J: TRBJ1-2; size: many; D: -; V: TRBV12-3/TRBV12-4
CDR3: CASSFMGQGHRPGEAFF; DNA: TGTGCCAGCAGCTTTATGGGACAAGGACACCGCCCTGGAGAAGCTTTCTTT; J: TRBJ1-1; size: many; D: -; V: TRBV11-2
CDR3: CATSRGGQGDEQYF; DNA: TGTGCCACCAGCAGAGGTGGACAGGGGGACGAGCAGTACTTC; J: TRBJ2-7; size: many; D: TRBD1; V: TRBV15
CDR3: CASSGLNNEQFF; DNA: TGTGCCAGCAGTGGGTTAAACAATGAGCAGTTCTTC; J: TRBJ2-1; size: many; D: -; V: TRBV25-1
CDR3: CASADRGGQPQHF; DNA: TGTGCCAGCGCGGACAGGGGAGGTCAGCCCCAGCATTTT; J: TRBJ1-5; size: many; D: TRBD1; V: TRBV6-2/TRBV6-3
CDR3: CASSLGGRNEDTQYF; DNA: TGCGCCAGCAGCTTGGGAGGGAGAAATGAAGATACGCAGTATTTT; J: TRBJ2-3; size: many; D: -; V: TRBV5-1
CDR3: CASSPQGPSSYEQYF; DNA: TGTGCCAGCAGTCCCCAGGGCCCGAGCTCCTACGAGCAGTACTTC; J: TRBJ2-7; size: few; D: -; V: TRBV6-5
CDR3: CATSADNQPQHF; DNA: TGTGCCACCAGTGCCGACAATCAGCCCCAGCATTTT; J: TRBJ1-5; size: many; D: -; V: TRBV24-1
CDR3: CASSIGNLPWEQYF; DNA: TGTGCCAGTAGTATAGGAAACCTGCCCTGGGAGCAGTACTTC; J: TRBJ2-7; size: few; D: -; V: TRBV19
CDR3: CASSPRRLANYGYTF; DNA: TGTGCCAGCAGCCCTCGTAGGTTAGCTAACTATGGCTACACCTTC; J: TRBJ1-2; size: many; D: -; V: TRBV13
CDR3: CASSHTQGGTEAFF; DNA: TGTGCCAGCAGCCATACCCAGGGGGGGACTGAAGCTTTCTTT; J: TRBJ1-1; size: few; D: TRBD1; V: TRBV3-1
CDR3: CASSQPGQGSPYEQYF; DNA: TGCGCCAGCAGCCAGCCCGGACAGGGTTCTCCCTACGAGCAGTACTTC; J: TRBJ2-7; size: -; D: TRBD1; V: TRBV4-1
CDR3: CSARSSGSQYF; DNA: TGCAGTGCTAGGAGCAGCGGGAGCCAGTATTTT; J: TRBJ2-3; size: many; D: TRBD2; V: TRBV20-1
CDR3: CASSRTRGDSPLHF; DNA: TGCGCCAGCAGCCGGACCCGGGGGGATTCACCCCTCCACTTT; J: TRBJ1-6; size: -; D: -; V: TRBV4-1
CDR3: CASSVASNYEQYF; DNA: TGTGCCAGCAGCGTAGCGTCAAACTACGAGCAGTACTTC; J: TRBJ2-7; size: many; D: -; V: TRBV9
CDR3: CASSRLTTSYEQYF; DNA: TGTGCCAGCAGCCGTCTAACTACCTCCTACGAGCAGTACTTC; J: TRBJ2-7; size: many; D: -; V: TRBV6-2/TRBV6-3
CDR3: CASSRNYEQYF; DNA: TGTGCCAGCAGCCGGAACTACGAGCAGTACTTC; J: TRBJ2-7; size: many; D: -; V: TRBV7-9
CDR3: CSASRGTLYEQYF; DNA: TGCAGTGCTAGTAGAGGGACTCTCTACGAGCAGTACTTC; J: TRBJ2-7; size: few; D: -; V: TRBV20-1
CDR3: CASSSTGSSTDTQYF; DNA: TGTGCCAGCAGCTCTACAGGATCTAGCACAGATACGCAGTATTTT; J: TRBJ2-3; size: many; D: -; V: TRBV7-8
CDR3: CASTFGKGRRPQHF; DNA: TGTGCCAGCACCTTTGGAAAGGGCCGTAGGCCCCAGCATTTT; J: TRBJ1-5; size: -; D: -; V: TRBV28
CDR3: CASGVRFTDTQYF; DNA: TGTGCCAGCGGGGTGAGATTCACAGATACGCAGTATTTT; J: TRBJ2-3; size: many; D: -; V: TRBV6-5
CDR3: CASSPGQGTYEQYF; DNA: TGTGCCAGCAGTCCGGGACAGGGGACCTACGAGCAGTACTTC; J: TRBJ2-7; size: many; D: TRBD1; V: TRBV6-5
CDR3: CASSQGQGRSEKLFF; DNA: TGTGCCAGCAGCCAGGGGCAGGGAAGGAGTGAAAAACTGTTTTTT; J: TRBJ1-4; size: many; D: -; V: TRBV7-9
CDR3: CASSPPGPRYNEQFF; DNA: TGTGCCAGCAGCCCACCAGGGCCAAGGTACAATGAGCAGTTCTTC; J: TRBJ2-1; size: -; D: -; V: TRBV11-2
CDR3: CASSPYQGTAEKLFF; DNA: TGTGCCAGCTCACCTTATCAGGGGACGGCTGAAAAACTGTTTTTT; J: TRBJ1-4; size: -; D: -; V: TRBV18
CDR3: CASSIGLAGAMFF; DNA: TGTGCCAGTAGTATAGGGCTAGCGGGAGCGATGTTCTTC; J: TRBJ2-1; size: -; D: TRBD2; V: TRBV19
CDR3: CATSTASGRFTDTQYF; DNA: TGTGCCACCAGCACAGCTAGCGGGAGGTTTACAGATACGCAGTATTTT; J: TRBJ2-3; size: many; D: TRBD2; V: TRBV15
CDR3: CASSPGGRGNQPQHF; DNA: TGTGCCAGCAGTCCCGGAGGCAGGGGCAATCAGCCCCAGCATTTT; J: TRBJ1-5; size: many; D: -; V: TRBV12-3/TRBV12-4
CDR3: CATTPGGLETQYF; DNA: TGTGCCACGACCCCCGGGGGACTGGAGACCCAGTACTTC; J: TRBJ2-5; size: many; D: -; V: TRBV28
CDR3: CAISERLANYGYTF; DNA: TGTGCCATCAGTGAGAGATTAGCTAACTATGGCTACACCTTC; J: TRBJ1-2; size: -; D: -; V: TRBV10-3
CDR3: CASNGVGYEQYF; DNA: TGTGCCAGCAATGGAGTAGGGTACGAGCAGTACTTC; J: TRBJ2-7; size: -; D: -; V: TRBV2
CDR3: CSARPRGPRKNIQYF; DNA: TGCAGTGCTAGACCCCGCGGTCCCAGAAAGAACATTCAGTACTTC; J: TRBJ2-4; size: -; D: -; V: TRBV20-1
CDR3: CATSRAGAQETQYF; DNA: TGTGCCACCAGCCGCGCAGGGGCTCAAGAGACCCAGTACTTC; J: TRBJ2-5; size: many; D: -; V: TRBV24-1
CDR3: CAISESYASSTDTQYF; DNA: TGTGCCATCAGTGAGTCCTACGCTTCTAGCACAGATACGCAGTATTTT; J: TRBJ2-3; size: many; D: -; V: TRBV10-3
CDR3: CASSRLRGGGETQYF; DNA: TGTGCCAGCAGCCGACTTCGAGGGGGAGGGGAGACCCAGTACTTC; J: TRBJ2-5; size: -; D: -; V: TRBV12-3/TRBV12-4
CDR3: CASSVYGMYNEQFF; DNA: TGTGCCAGCAGCGTTTATGGGATGTACAATGAGCAGTTCTTC; J: TRBJ2-1; size: few; D: -; V: TRBV9
CDR3: CASSPNVIGALSYNEQFF; DNA: TGTGCCAGCAGCCCTAACGTTATAGGGGCTCTCTCCTACAATGAGCAGTTCTTC; J: TRBJ2-1; size: many; D: -; V: TRBV12-3/TRBV12-4
CDR3: CASSYSALSSYNEQFF; DNA: TGTGCCAGCAGTTACTCGGCGCTTAGCTCCTACAATGAGCAGTTCTTC; J: TRBJ2-1; size: -; D: -; V: TRBV6-2/TRBV6-3
CDR3: CASRLPGLAVNEQFF; DNA: TGTGCCAGCAGATTACCCGGACTAGCGGTTAATGAGCAGTTCTTC; J: TRBJ2-1; size: few; D: TRBD2; V: TRBV6-2/TRBV6-3
CDR3: CASSLPSASRFNEQFF; DNA: TGTGCCAGCAGTTTACCCTCGGCTAGCCGATTCAATGAGCAGTTCTTC; J: TRBJ2-1; size: many; D: -; V: TRBV12-3/TRBV12-4
CDR3: CASSLTAGGYEQYF; DNA: TGTGCCAGCAGTTTAACGGCGGGGGGCTACGAGCAGTACTTC; J: TRBJ2-7; size: few; D: TRBD2; V: TRBV12-3/TRBV12-4
CDR3: CSIAEGTTNEKLFF; DNA: TGCAGCATCGCGGAGGGGACAACTAATGAAAAACTGTTTTTT; J: TRBJ1-4; size: few; D: -; V: TRBV29-1
CDR3: CASSEERASYEQYF; DNA: TGTGCCAGCAGCGAGGAGCGGGCCTCCTACGAGCAGTACTTC; J: TRBJ2-7; size: many; D: -; V: TRBV13
CDR3: CACGRASGSGDNEQFF; DNA: TGTGCTTGCGGAAGGGCTAGCGGGAGTGGGGACAATGAGCAGTTCTTC; J: TRBJ2-1; size: many; D: TRBD2; V: TRBV4-2
CDR3: CASSQVKDRGGYEQFF; DNA: TGTGCCAGCAGCCAAGTGAAGGACAGGGGTGGGTATGAGCAGTTCTTC; J: TRBJ2-1; size: few; D: TRBD1; V: TRBV14
CDR3: CAISENEKLTF; DNA: TGTGCCATCAGTGAAAACGAAAAGCTGACTTTC; J: TRBJ2-6; size: many; D: -; V: TRBV10-3
CDR3: CASKLGQVSFYGYTF; DNA: TGTGCCAGCAAATTGGGACAGGTCTCTTTCTATGGCTACACCTTC; J: TRBJ1-2; size: many; D: TRBD1; V: TRBV12-3/TRBV12-4
CDR3: CASSLEGGYAYNEQFF; DNA: TGTGCCAGCAGCTTAGAGGGGGGGTATGCCTACAATGAGCAGTTCTTC; J: TRBJ2-1; size: -; D: -; V: TRBV7-9
CDR3: CASKRTDSTDTQYF; DNA: TGCGCCAGCAAGAGGACAGACAGCACAGATACGCAGTATTTT; J: TRBJ2-3; size: few; D: -; V: TRBV5-1
CDR3: CASSSTQDTQYF; DNA: TGTGCCAGCAGCTCCACCCAGGATACGCAGTATTTT; J: TRBJ2-3; size: -; D: -; V: TRBV7-2
CDR3: CASSPDRERLHF; DNA: TGTGCCAGCAGCCCCGACAGGGAGCGCCTCCACTTT; J: TRBJ1-6; size: many; D: TRBD1; V: TRBV7-9
CDR3: CSARVPMRQGYSPLHF; DNA: TGCAGTGCTAGGGTCCCCATGAGACAGGGGTATTCACCCCTCCACTTT; J: TRBJ1-6; size: many; D: TRBD1; V: TRBV20-1
CDR3: CASREGVRGYTF; DNA: TGTGCCAGTAGGGAGGGGGTACGTGGCTACACCTTC; J: TRBJ1-2; size: many; D: -; V: TRBV6-6